A single sample gave rise to the 10 T cell receptor beta chains below, sequenced in a study of beta chain features in type 1 diabetes. Study-wide results and caveats: When Type 1 diabetes patients were examined, their TCRB CDR3s proved moderately but significantly shorter in all four CD4+ subsets.

Which antigens these TCRs recognize remains unknown. Since all of the isolated RNA was reverse transcribed, expressed TCRB transcripts were what got sequenced. Sequenced by immunoSEQ multiplex PCR; TCRdb stores in-frame clones only, minus some. The sample includes about 340,000 clones, roughly 9% of them seen just once. Source material: central memory CD4+ T cells from blood. Receptors originate from a man aged 25-45 years with type 1 diabetes.

The V and J genes are TRBV12-5 and TRBJ2-7; 9 positions agree with TRBD1. J lost 12 bases, V lost 4 bases, and 10 bases had no gene match. Germline V gene lookup returns CDR1 LGHNT and CDR2 FRNRAP. CDR3 length: 13 amino acids. The DNA for the CDR3 is TGTGCTAGTGGTTCAACGGGACAGGGTTTTCCGTACTTC. Protein product: CASGSTGQGFPYF.

The gene calls are TRBV7-2 and TRBJ2-1; D remains ambiguous. Trimming shortened V by 1 base and J by 6 bases, and 4 bases separated the two germline ends. Germline-derived CDR1 and CDR2 are SGHTA and FQGNSA. The CDR3 has 12 amino acids. The CDR3 DNA reads TGTGCCAGCAGCTTAGACATCAATGAGCAGTTCTTC. Translation: CASSLDINEQFF.

This clone was seen a few times. The gene calls are TRBV10-3 and TRBJ1-1, with D possibly matching TRBD1 (5 bases). The CDR3 is 14 amino acids. V was cut by 11 bases and J by 4 bases, with 20 bases left in between. Germline loops: CDR1 ENHRY, CDR2 SYGVKD. The CDR3 DNA reads TGTGCCTCGGGACCGTTTCAGGAAGGCACTGAAGCTTTCTTT. Amino acid sequence: CASGPFQEGTEAFF.

This clone was seen more than once but under ten times. The chain links TRBV19 to TRBJ2-3; a possible D gene is TRBD2 (6 bases). In germline, CDR1 is LNHDA, CDR2 SQIVND (reference sequence). Trimming pared 6 bases from V and 2 bases from J, leaving 15 bases between. The CDR3 runs to 15 residues. The CDR3 loop is CASRVAARNTDTQYF. The DNA for the CDR3 is TGTGCCAGTAGAGTAGCGGCCCGAAACACAGATACGCAGTATTTT.

This clone was counted only a few times. The rearrangement links TRBV6-1 to TRBJ1-2; TRBD1 aligns across 8 bases. This CDR3 region has 14 residues. In germline, CDR1 is MNHNS, CDR2 SASEGT. The junction had 5 bases not matched to a gene; V was cut back by 0 bases and J by 8 bases. The CDR3 here is CASSEASGGGGYTF. CDR3 coding DNA: TGTGCCAGCAGTGAAGCATCAGGGGGCGGCGGCTACACCTTC.

This clone has only a few counts. A read error may account for a junction end that differs from germline. The chain links TRBV7-2 to TRBJ1-6; D is undetermined. This CDR3 is 13 amino acids long. Per germline, CDR1 SGHTA and CDR2 FQGNSA. The CDR3 spells CASSLQQDSPLHF. In DNA form, the CDR3 reads TGTGCTAGCAGCTTACAGCAGGATTCACCCCTCCACTTT.

The genes are TRBV2 and TRBJ2-7; tentatively, D is TRBD1 or TRBD2 (5 bases each). The germline gives CDR1 SNHLY, CDR2 FYNNEI. The CDR3 spans 13 residues. Trimming took 8 bases from V and 1 from J, leaving 12 bases between them. Here the CDR3 DNA reads TGTGCCAGCTCAGCGGACATTTCCTACGAGCAGTACTTC. Protein product: CASSADISYEQYF.

This sequence joins TRBV7-2 and TRBJ2-5; possible D gene TRBD1, 5 bases. This CDR3 contains 15 residues. From germline, CDR1 is SGHTA and CDR2 FQGNSA. The germline V and J ends were trimmed by 5 bases and 5 bases, with 18 bases remaining between them. In DNA, the CDR3 is TGTGCCAGCAGCCTACAGGCGACCATACGGGAGACCCAGTACTTC. Its protein product is CASSLQATIRETQYF.

This clone has just a few counts. The chain combines TRBV6-5 with TRBJ1-1; D remains unclear. The CDR3 has 13 residues. Trimming took off 3 bases at V and 1 base at J, with 6 bases between the two ends. CDR1 and CDR2 from the germline V gene are MNHEY and SVGAGI. The CDR3 DNA reads as TGTGCCAGCAGTTATATGGCGAACACTGAAGCTTTCTTT. This sequence encodes CASSYMANTEAFF.

This clone came up a few times. This chain connects TRBV28 to TRBJ2-7; D might be TRBD2 (6 bases). Germline V gives CDR1 MDHEN, CDR2 SYDVKM. Trimming pared 4 bases from V and 5 bases from J, leaving 15 bases between. This CDR3 spans 14 amino acids. CDR3 in DNA: TGTGCCAGCAGTTCCCCCCGTGGCGGGGACGAGCAGTACTTC. It encodes CASSSPRGGDEQYF. Using reference TRBV28 and TRBJ2-7 for the parts outside the CDR3, the full variable domain is DVKVTQSSRYLVKRTGEKVFLECVQDMDHENMFWYRQDPGLGLRLIYFSYDVKMKEKGDIPEGYSVSREKKERFSLILESASTNQTSMYLCASSSPRGGDEQYFGPGTRLTVT.